The rows below give T cell receptor beta chains drawn from one sample of a study of cytomegalovirus exposure and HLA in healthy donors. The table came from immunoSEQ multiplex PCR; TCRdb's copy has only in-frame clones and leaves some out. The repertoire consists of some 150,000 clones, with about 88% occurring once and the leading ten covering roughly 2.4%. Sequenced material: PBMCs. These receptor sequences come from a young woman in good health and CMV-seronegative. Both conserved end residues are part of each CDR3. A row's size may be missing; if present it is once, few, many or a size class.

v_gene,abundance,j_gene,CDR3aa
TRBV4-2,-,TRBJ1-5,CASSQERLGNQPQHF
TRBV6-1,-,TRBJ1-1,CASSKPHSTEAFF
TRBV10-2,-,TRBJ1-2,CASSESRGNGYTF
TRBV6-1,-,TRBJ2-3,CASSHSGGADTQYF
TRBV7-9,-,TRBJ2-2,CASSPLGTGELFF
TRBV5-1,-,TRBJ1-3,CASSADWGNTIYF
TRBV28,-,TRBJ2-7,CASSSYRGAYEQYF
TRBV11-2,-,TRBJ2-3,CASSLAPGTGDADTQYF
TRBV27,-,TRBJ2-7,CASSSPLRGIYEQYF
TRBV5-1,-,TRBJ2-7,CASSLTGVDYEQYF
TRBV27,-,TRBJ1-4,CASSLIRGRGNEKLFF
TRBV10-2,-,TRBJ2-6,CASGGQHSGANVLTF
TRBV2,once,TRBJ2-7,CASRQGGQYF
TRBV28,-,TRBJ2-2,CASKPDSRVKLRPTGELFF
TRBV5-1,-,TRBJ2-3,CASSLELAGGGNTQYF
TRBV2,-,TRBJ1-6,CASGAGGNNSPLHF
TRBV7-2,-,TRBJ2-3,CASSLAARGDTQYF
TRBV19,few,TRBJ1-5,CASTIRDSNQPQHF
TRBV12-5,-,TRBJ2-1,CASGLTGGEQFF
TRBV7-9,-,-,CASSSGRDYEQYF
TRBV6-5,few,TRBJ2-1,CASSYSATSPEQFF
TRBV5-1,-,TRBJ1-5,CASSPWTGPNQPQHF
TRBV4-3,few,TRBJ2-7,CASSARWQAFSYEQYF
TRBV5-1,-,TRBJ2-1,CASIGGQGSYNEQFF
TRBV6-6,-,TRBJ1-3,CASGWGQGTIYF
TRBV5-4,once,TRBJ2-3,CASSLGGRGVGWVTDTQYF
TRBV18,-,TRBJ2-5,CASSPTSAQETQYF
TRBV28,few,TRBJ1-6,CASRRQPAGSPLHF
TRBV14,-,TRBJ2-7,CASSPGLSSYEQYF
TRBV19,-,TRBJ2-2,CASRRRGQDGELFF
TRBV19,-,TRBJ1-5,CASSIGGGGQPQHF
TRBV12-1,-,TRBJ1-2,CASSSGTGCYGYTF
TRBV2,-,TRBJ2-7,CASMQGSGEQYF
TRBV28,-,TRBJ1-2,CASSLRSNYGYTF
TRBV27,-,TRBJ2-1,CASSLWGEPYNEQFF
TRBV5-1,-,TRBJ2-5,CASSSTSGGETQYF
TRBV7-2,-,TRBJ2-7,CASRLTSGGSYEQYF
TRBV6-5,-,TRBJ2-3,CTSSYSGGSTDTQYF
TRBV28,once,TRBJ2-7,CASGTGTNYEQYF
TRBV18,-,TRBJ2-3,CASSPSRLVTGTDTQYF
TRBV7-6,-,TRBJ1-1,CASSYEQGLNTEAFF
TRBV28,-,TRBJ2-7,CASPPRGGESYEQYF